The 27 T cell receptor beta chains reported below all come from one sample, sequenced in a study of shared clonotypes between healthy human individuals. Repertoires were generated with immunoSEQ multiplex PCR, while TCRdb's copy carries only in-frame clones and drops some. The sample lists some 490,000 clones, around four fifths occurring once. The sample comprised PBMCs. All receptors come from a woman aged 35 to 49 in good health. Some clones in this sample may be carry-over from other donors' samples.

This rearrangement joins TRBV5-1 to TRBJ1-4; D not resolved. Trimming pared 0 bases from V and 3 bases from J, leaving 6 bases between. Looked up from germline, CDR1 is SGHRS and CDR2 is YFSETQ. The CDR3 runs 14 residues. CDR3: CASSLVGSNEKLFF. Written as DNA, the CDR3 is TGCGCCAGCAGCTTGGTTGGTTCTAATGAAAAACTGTTTTTT. Full variable domain (rest looked up from reference TRBV5-1 and TRBJ1-4): KAGVTQTPRYLIKTRGQQVTLSCSPISGHRSVSWYQQTPGQGLQFLFEYFSETQRNKGNFPGRFSGRQFSNSRSEMNVSTLELGDSALYLCASSLVGSNEKLFFGSGTQLSVL.

In this sample, this clone turned up a few times. In DNA form, the CDR3 reads TGTGCCAGCAGCGTAGGAGGGGGTGGCTCGGGGGTCGAGACCCAGTACTTC. It translates to CASSVGGGGSGVETQYF. The chain links TRBV9 to TRBJ2-5, with D perhaps assigned TRBD1 or TRBD2 (6 bases each). CDR3 size: 17 residues. Germline V gives CDR1 SGDLS, CDR2 YYNGEE. V lost 0 bases and J lost 5, with 20 bases in between.

The chain links TRBV30 to TRBJ2-7; D is undetermined. Germline V gene sequence: CDR1 GTSNPN, CDR2 SVGIG (reference sequence). The CDR3 sequence is 13 residues long. With 0 bases removed from V and 5 bases from J, the gap between germline ends came to 11 bases. The chain's CDR3 is CAWSVGFGNEQYF. CDR3 nucleotides: TGTGCCTGGAGTGTTGGGTTTGGAAACGAGCAGTACTTC. Drawing the rest from reference TRBV30 and TRBJ2-7, the complete variable domain is SQTIHQWPATLVQPVGSPLSLECTVEGTSNPNLYWYRQAAGRGLQLLFYSVGIGQISSEVPQNLSASRPQDRQFILSSKKLLLSDSGFYLCAWSVGFGNEQYFGPGTRLTVT.

V usage is TRBV9 and J usage is TRBJ2-7; 8 nucleotides agree with TRBD2. The CDR3 loop spans 14 amino acids. Germline V CDR1 and CDR2: SGDLS, YYNGEE. V trimming: 1 base; J trimming: 3 bases; junction bases outside the gene matches: 3. The CDR3 here is CASSVRSGSYEQYF. The CDR3 DNA sequence: TGTGCCAGCAGCGTAAGGAGCGGGAGCTACGAGCAGTACTTC. Drawing the rest from reference TRBV9 and TRBJ2-7, the complete variable domain is DSGVTQTPKHLITATGQRVTLRCSPRSGDLSVYWYQQSLDQGLQFLIQYYNGEERAKGNILERFSAQQFPDLHSELNLSSLELGDSALYFCASSVRSGSYEQYFGPGTRLTVT.

This clone was counted between two and nine times. The chain is built from TRBV5-1 and TRBJ1-1, with a weak D call TRBD1 (6 bases). This CDR3 is 15 amino acids long. Trimming took off 5 bases at V and 0 bases at J, with 14 bases between the two ends. Germline CDR1 and CDR2: SGHRS and YFSETQ. The CDR3 is CASSPLTGMNTEAFF. The CDR3 nucleotides are TGCGCCAGCAGTCCGTTGACAGGCATGAACACTGAAGCTTTCTTT.

In this sample, this clone turned up a few times. The V gene is TRBV4-3, the J gene TRBJ2-1; TRBD2 is a possible D gene (6 bases). CDR1 and CDR2 from the germline V gene are LGHNA and YSLEER. V was cut by 2 bases and J by 4 bases, with 18 bases left in between. This CDR3 spans 17 amino acids. The DNA of the CDR3 is TGCGCCAGCAGCCAAAGTGGTAGCGGTGAGCCTTACAATGAGCAGTTCTTC. Translating gives CASSQSGSGEPYNEQFF.

The chain is built from TRBV28 and TRBJ2-1; the match to TRBD2 covers 8 bases. Germline CDR1 reads MDHEN; CDR2 reads SYDVKM. This CDR3 has 11 residues. The V segment lost 8 bases and the J segment 12 bases; nucleotides outside the gene matches: 6. The CDR3 protein is CASSSGSSQFF. DNA of the CDR3: TGTGCCAGCTCCAGCGGGAGTTCGCAGTTCTTC.

This clone occurred a few times. The chain links TRBV11-2 to TRBJ2-7; 11 positions match TRBD2. The trim removed 4 bases at V and 0 bases at J, leaving 14 bases unmatched. This CDR3 spans 19 amino acids. The V gene's germline CDR1 is SGHAT and CDR2 FQNNGV. The CDR3 sequence: CASSSMALAGVGGSYEQYF. DNA of the CDR3: TGTGCCAGCAGCTCCATGGCACTAGCGGGAGTGGGTGGCTCCTACGAGCAGTACTTC.

CDR3 DNA: TGTGCCAGCAGTGTAAGCGGTTCACCCCTCCACTTT. Its protein product is CASSVSGSPLHF. The chain has TRBV6-1 and TRBJ1-6, with D uncertain. Trimming removed 4 bases from V and 9 bases from J, with 7 bases in between. Germline CDR1 MNHNS, CDR2 SASEGT. The CDR3 runs to 12 residues.

This clone turned up a few times. The chain combines TRBV9 with TRBJ2-1; 10 nucleotides align to TRBD2. The V and J ends lost 0 bases and 7 bases, in that order; junction bases with no gene match: 4. The CDR3 covers 15 residues. The V gene's germline CDR1 is SGDLS and CDR2 YYNGEE. The chain's CDR3 is CASSVAAGGKNEQFF. The CDR3 DNA reads TGTGCCAGCAGCGTAGCAGCGGGAGGGAAGAATGAGCAGTTCTTC.

This sequence joins TRBV28 and TRBJ2-1; D might be TRBD1 (6 bases). This CDR3 is built from 16 residues. V was trimmed by 6 bases and J by 0 bases, leaving 15 bases between them. Germline values: CDR1 MDHEN, CDR2 SYDVKM. The CDR3 region is CASSSSAGDSYNEQFF. The CDR3 region has the DNA TGTGCCAGCAGCTCCTCGGCAGGGGACTCCTACAATGAGCAGTTCTTC.

This clone was seen a few times. The chain carries TRBV15 and TRBJ2-6, with a possible D match to TRBD1 (6 bases). Trimming pared 4 bases from V and 4 bases from J, leaving 14 bases between. Germline lookup yields CDR1 LNHNV and CDR2 YYDKDF (reference sequence). The CDR3 is 16 amino acids. CDR3: CATSTSTGTGANVLTF. As DNA, the CDR3 is TGTGCCACCAGCACCTCTACAGGGACCGGGGCCAACGTCCTGACTTTC. Supplemented by reference TRBV15 and TRBJ2-6, the full variable domain reads DAMVIQNPRYQVTQFGKPVTLSCSQTLNHNVMYWYQQKSSQAPKLLFHYYDKDFNNEADTPDNFQSRRPNTSFCFLDIRSPGLGDTAMYLCATSTSTGTGANVLTFGAGSRLTVL.

This chain joins TRBV5-4 and TRBJ2-3, with D perhaps TRBD1 or TRBD2 (5 bases each). V was shortened by 5 bases and J by 1 base, with 14 bases between the two germline ends. This CDR3 has 15 residues. CDR1 SGHNT and CDR2 YYREEE come from the germline V gene (reference sequence). CDR3 loop: CASRKGSEGTDTQYF. The CDR3 DNA sequence: TGTGCCAGCAGAAAGGGGAGTGAGGGCACAGATACGCAGTATTTT.

This clone was counted only a few times. V gene TRBV2 combines with J gene TRBJ1-5; 8 positions match TRBD1. Germline CDR1 reads SNHLY; CDR2 reads FYNNEI. The CDR3 spans 14 residues. The V gene end was trimmed by 7 bases and the J gene end by 7 bases; junction bases not matched to a gene: 9. This CDR3 is CASIGDRGGQPQHF. CDR3 in DNA: TGTGCCAGCATCGGCGACAGGGGAGGGCAGCCCCAGCATTTT. Looking up the rest from reference TRBV2 and TRBJ1-5 gives the full variable domain: EPEVTQTPSHQVTQMGQEVILRCVPISNHLYFYWYRQILGQKVEFLVSFYNNEISEKSEIFDDQFSVERPDGSNFTLKIRSTKLEDSAMYFCASIGDRGGQPQHFGDGTRLSIL.

V usage is TRBV4-3 and J usage is TRBJ2-2; no firm D call. The CDR3 extends over 16 amino acids. Germline assignment: CDR1 LGHNA and CDR2 YSLEER. With 0 bases removed from V and 7 bases from J, the gap between germline ends came to 15 bases. In nucleotides, the CDR3 is TGCGCCAGCAGCCAAGAGGTCCTGTTTTTGGGCGGGGAGCTGTTTTTT. Its protein is CASSQEVLFLGGELFF.

V gene TRBV7-2 combines with J gene TRBJ2-7; perhaps TRBD1 as D (5 bases). CDR1 SGHTA and CDR2 FQGNSA come from the germline V gene. This CDR3 comprises 11 residues. V lost 4 bases, J lost 7 bases, and 8 bases lay in between. CDR3 region: CASSYNREQYF. The CDR3 DNA reads TGTGCCAGCAGCTATAACAGGGAGCAGTACTTC.

The chain employs TRBV6-5 and TRBJ2-1; the D is unclear. This CDR3 contains 16 residues. V was cut by 0 bases and J by 2 bases, with 11 bases left in between. Germline CDR1 MNHEY, CDR2 SVGAGI. CDR3 amino acids: CASSYSIWATYNEQFF. CDR3 coding DNA: TGTGCCAGCAGTTACTCGATCTGGGCGACCTACAATGAGCAGTTCTTC.

The chain is built from TRBV30 and TRBJ1-1; 7 nucleotides agree with TRBD1. This CDR3 is built from 17 residues. Per the germline V gene, CDR1 is GTSNPN and CDR2 is SVGIG (reference sequence). J lost 3 bases, V lost 5 bases, and 18 bases had no gene match. In nucleotides, the CDR3 is TGTGCCTGGGCTAGAAAGACAGGGATGGGGAGGGACACTGAAGCTTTCTTT. This gives the protein CAWARKTGMGRDTEAFF.

This clone was counted between two and nine times. This chain uses TRBV2 with TRBJ2-7; D is perhaps TRBD1 (5 bases). The ends were cut back, 6 bases at V and 6 bases at J, with 12 bases in the middle. The length of the CDR3 is 12 residues. The germline CDR1 and CDR2 sequences are SNHLY and FYNNEI. As DNA, the CDR3 is TGTGCCAGCAGCGTGACAGTTCGCGAGCAGTACTTC. This gives the protein CASSVTVREQYF. Supplemented by reference TRBV2 and TRBJ2-7, the full variable domain reads EPEVTQTPSHQVTQMGQEVILRCVPISNHLYFYWYRQILGQKVEFLVSFYNNEISEKSEIFDDQFSVERPDGSNFTLKIRSTKLEDSAMYFCASSVTVREQYFGPGTRLTVT.

This rearrangement joins TRBV5-4 to TRBJ2-6, with no clear D. This CDR3 is built from 18 residues. CDR1 and CDR2 (germline): SGHNT, YYREEE (reference sequence). Trimming took off 3 bases at V and 4 bases at J, with 20 bases between the two ends. The CDR3 spells CASSSADRPAGGANVLTF. The CDR3 region has the DNA TGTGCCAGCAGCTCCGCTGATCGACCCGCCGGGGGGGCCAACGTCCTGACTTTC.

J is TRBJ2-7 and V is TRBV10-2; tentatively, D is TRBD1 or TRBD2 (6 bases each). The CDR3 extends over 15 amino acids. V shed 4 bases and J shed 5 bases, with 18 bases lying between them. Germline lookup yields CDR1 WSHSY and CDR2 SAAADI. CDR3 DNA sequence: TGCGCCAGCAGTGTCGTTGGGGGCGGGATGAACGAGCAGTACTTC. It encodes CASSVVGGGMNEQYF.

J is TRBJ2-3 and V is TRBV27; D is ambiguous. V lost 7 bases to trimming and J lost 7 bases, with 9 bases between them. CDR1 MNHEY and CDR2 SMNVEV come from the germline V gene (reference sequence). The CDR3 length is 11 residues. The CDR3 protein is CASTRANTQYF. CDR3 DNA sequence: TGTGCCAGCACACGGGCAAATACGCAGTATTTT.

This chain connects TRBV5-1 to TRBJ2-2; possible D gene TRBD2, 6 bases. Looked up from germline, CDR1 is SGHRS and CDR2 is YFSETQ. V lost 4 bases to trimming and J lost 7 bases, with 8 bases between them. The CDR3 loop spans 12 amino acids. The CDR3 coding sequence is TGCGCCAGCAGCCTAGCGCACGGGGAGCTGTTTTTT. This gives the protein CASSLAHGELFF.

This clone was counted ten times or more. The chain carries TRBV7-2 and TRBJ2-7, with TRBD1 identical over 7 bases. The trim removed 5 bases at V and 1 base at J, leaving 8 bases unmatched. Germline CDR1 is SGHTA and CDR2 is FQGNSA. The length of the CDR3 is 15 residues. The chain's CDR3 is CASSIRDSMSYEQYF. The CDR3 region has the DNA TGTGCCAGCAGCATCCGGGACAGTATGTCCTACGAGCAGTACTTC. Variable domain in full (rest from reference TRBV7-2 and TRBJ2-7): GAGVSQSPSNKVTEKGKDVELRCDPISGHTALYWYRQSLGQGLEFLIYFQGNSAPDKSGLPSDRFSAERTGGSVSTLTIQRTQQEDSAVYLCASSIRDSMSYEQYFGPGTRLTVT.

To note about this clone: With a much larger clone just one base away, this may be a read error. Additional DNA sequences in this sample encode the identical CDR3. This rearrangement joins TRBV29-1 to TRBJ2-3; no reliable D call. The germline V gene has CDR1 SQVTM and CDR2 ANQGSEA. The CDR3 runs to 15 residues. The CDR3 is CSVEGARGGTDTQYF. CDR3 in DNA: TGCAGCGTTGAAGGGGCCCGAGGCGGCACAGATACACAGTATTTT.

The V call is TRBV7-2, the J call TRBJ2-7; D is perhaps TRBD2 (5 bases). Trimming took off 4 bases at V and 6 bases at J, with 19 bases between the two ends. Looked up from germline, CDR1 is SGHTA and CDR2 is FQGNSA. This CDR3 has 15 residues. Here the CDR3 DNA reads TGTGCCAGCAGCTCCGGCGGGTTAGGGTACGGCGAGCAGTACTTC. The encoded protein is CASSSGGLGYGEQYF. Full variable domain (outside the CDR3, taken from reference TRBV7-2 and TRBJ2-7): GAGVSQSPSNKVTEKGKDVELRCDPISGHTALYWYRQSLGQGLEFLIYFQGNSAPDKSGLPSDRFSAERTGGSVSTLTIQRTQQEDSAVYLCASSSGGLGYGEQYFGPGTRLTVT.

V is TRBV10-2 and J is TRBJ2-1, with TRBD2 identical over 10 bases. The CDR3 runs to 16 residues. V shed 3 bases, J shed 7 bases, and the junction held 9 bases outside the gene matches. Germline CDR1 reads WSHSY; CDR2 reads SAAADI. CDR3 nucleotides: TGCGCCAGCAGTGATTGGGCTAGCGGGAGTGGAAATGAGCAGTTCTTC. Translation: CASSDWASGSGNEQFF.